This TCR beta chain was identified in a study of blood T cell repertoires in COVID-19. Study-level background: Donors in the United States, Italy and Spain gave samples during acute or convalescent COVID-19. T cells, B-cell-depleted T cells, or PBMCs supplied cDNA or gDNA.

Data came from immunoSEQ multiplex PCR; TCRdb stores just in-frame clones and leaves some out. The sample has over 200,000 clones, more than 65% seen once. CDR1 is LGHNA, CDR2 YNFKEQ, per germline. Trimming took 0 bases from V and 9 from J, leaving 6 bases between them. This CDR3 region has 12 residues. The J gene is TRBJ2-1, the V gene TRBV4-2, with unresolved D. The sample comprised peripheral blood. This receptor was identified in a man between 45 and 60 years old with active or convalescent COVID-19. CDR3 sequence: CASSQDTTEQFF. The CDR3 nucleotides read TGTGCCAGCAGCCAAGATACAACTGAGCAGTTCTTC.